The present entry profiles one TCR beta chain with its context. This record belongs to a study of blood T cell repertoires in COVID-19. The study assigned cohorts using participant-reported clinical history. The protocol was immunoSEQ multiplex PCR, while the TCRdb copy is restricted to in-frame clones and leaves out a portion. This sample yields about 200,000 clones, of which approximately 82% are seen a single time; approximately 16% belongs to the top ten. V was pared by 6 bases and J by 5 bases, with 5 bases of the junction left unmatched. The V gene's germline CDR1 is GTSNPN and CDR2 SVGIG (reference sequence). The CDR3 spans 12 residues.

This clonotype was obtained from a man aged 35 to 55 who had recovered from COVID-19. The rearrangement uses TRBV30 and TRBJ2-3; 7 positions agree with TRBD2. The source material was PBMCs or T cells enriched from blood (not recorded which). The CDR3 protein is CACGRPRDTQYF. The CDR3 nucleotides read TGTGCCTGCGGGAGGCCGAGAGATACGCAGTATTTT.